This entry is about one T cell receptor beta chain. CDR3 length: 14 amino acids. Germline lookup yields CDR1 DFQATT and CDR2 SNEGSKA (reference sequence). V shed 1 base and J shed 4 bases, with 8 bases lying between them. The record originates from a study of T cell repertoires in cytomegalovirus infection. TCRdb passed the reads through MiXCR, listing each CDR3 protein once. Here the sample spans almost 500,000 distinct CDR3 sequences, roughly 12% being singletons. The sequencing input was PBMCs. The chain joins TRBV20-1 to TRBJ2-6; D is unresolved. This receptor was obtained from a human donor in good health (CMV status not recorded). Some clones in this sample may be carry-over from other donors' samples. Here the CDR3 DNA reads TGCAGTGCTAGAGGACATTCAGGGGCCAACGTCCTGACTTTC. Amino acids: CSARGHSGANVLTF.